A selection of T cell receptor beta chains follows, all from one sample in a study of monozygotic twins with inflammatory bowel disease. One entry per CDR3 protein, without DNA, is what TCRdb gives after re-calling the 5' RACE reads. The sample's table shows more than 75,000 distinct CDR3 sequences. Sequences were obtained from blood. The receptors were sampled from a human donor with ulcerative colitis or Crohn's disease, or a healthy co-twin of an affected twin (not recorded which). Both conserved end residues are part of each CDR3.

TRBJ2-7 | TRBV20-1 | CSAGGGYEQYF
TRBJ1-3 | TRBV20-1 | CSASEPGVGNTIYF
TRBJ2-1 | TRBV25-1 | CASSAWTGDANEQFF
TRBJ1-5 | TRBV20-1 | CSATQGSYQPQHF
TRBJ2-3 | TRBV7-2 | CASSLGTNPDTQYF
TRBJ1-1 | TRBV6-1 | CASRTPVMGYSEAFF
TRBJ2-7 | TRBV7-9 | CASSSRDTLLYEQYF
TRBJ1-5 | TRBV29-1 | CSAETGGGQPQHF
TRBJ2-1 | TRBV11-2 | CASSSPIANRDEQFF
TRBJ2-5 | TRBV7-8 | CASSPDWIQETQYF
TRBJ2-1 | TRBV7-6 | CASSAPQGSPYNEQFF
TRBJ1-5 | TRBV18 | CASSSAGGPGPQHF
TRBJ1-2 | TRBV29-1 | CSVIHRAHGYTF
TRBJ1-2 | TRBV12-3/TRBV12-4 | CASSPLRGGYTF
TRBJ2-4 | TRBV7-9 | CASSLSGRELKNIQYF
TRBJ2-1 | TRBV11-2 | CASSRGVAGFNEQFF
TRBJ1-1 | TRBV5-1 | CASSWGDRGNTEAFF
TRBJ2-7 | TRBV18 | CASSLGGPYEQYF
TRBJ2-7 | TRBV7-2 | CASSLDRPTSYEQYF
TRBJ2-7 | TRBV15 | CATSRGPMTGGIYEQYF
TRBJ1-1 | TRBV14 | CASSRNLNTEAFF
TRBJ2-5 | TRBV11-2 | CASSLVGGGRQETQYF
TRBJ2-7 | TRBV5-1 | CASSPSGTSYEQYF
TRBJ2-7 | TRBV7-6 | CASSLWSDGREQYF
TRBJ2-1 | TRBV7-8 | CASSLASALASYNEQFF
TRBJ2-5 | TRBV7-2 | CASSLVVKETQYF
TRBJ2-7 | TRBV6-2/TRBV6-3 | CASTLVGTGTYEQYF
TRBJ2-1 | TRBV14 | CASSPTRQRTYNEQFF
TRBJ2-5 | TRBV5-5 | CASSLRPGEETQYF
TRBJ2-3 | TRBV18 | CASSASRSQYF
TRBJ2-7 | TRBV20-1 | CSARDVLTYEQYF
TRBJ2-3 | TRBV5-1 | CASSSRTGTDTQYF
TRBJ2-3 | TRBV20-1 | CSAAKTSGGRTDTQYF
TRBJ2-5 | TRBV7-2 | CASSLDLAGGGTQYF
TRBJ1-5 | TRBV18 | CASSPPGQGGPQHF
TRBJ1-1 | TRBV3-1 | CASSQDWAGTEAFF
TRBJ1-1 | TRBV3-1 | CASSQGGVNTEAFF
TRBJ1-6 | TRBV5-1 | CASSFGAPNSPLHF
TRBJ2-3 | TRBV18 | CASSRVDTQYF
TRBJ2-5 | TRBV29-1 | CSVRGRNQETQYF
TRBJ1-2 | TRBV4-1 | CASSPRLDRINLNYGYTF
TRBJ2-3 | TRBV4-2 | CASSHATGGPSTDTQYF
TRBJ1-3 | TRBV29-1 | CSVEDLYSGNTIYF
TRBJ2-1 | TRBV9 | CASSLRQGAYNEQFF
TRBJ2-2 | TRBV5-1 | CASSFLTSGDQTGELFF
TRBJ2-7 | TRBV10-1 | CASSVLGGAYEQYF
TRBJ2-7 | TRBV12-3/TRBV12-4 | CASSRGRVGYHTYEQYF
TRBJ1-2 | TRBV7-9 | CASSLRVWDRGRDGYTF